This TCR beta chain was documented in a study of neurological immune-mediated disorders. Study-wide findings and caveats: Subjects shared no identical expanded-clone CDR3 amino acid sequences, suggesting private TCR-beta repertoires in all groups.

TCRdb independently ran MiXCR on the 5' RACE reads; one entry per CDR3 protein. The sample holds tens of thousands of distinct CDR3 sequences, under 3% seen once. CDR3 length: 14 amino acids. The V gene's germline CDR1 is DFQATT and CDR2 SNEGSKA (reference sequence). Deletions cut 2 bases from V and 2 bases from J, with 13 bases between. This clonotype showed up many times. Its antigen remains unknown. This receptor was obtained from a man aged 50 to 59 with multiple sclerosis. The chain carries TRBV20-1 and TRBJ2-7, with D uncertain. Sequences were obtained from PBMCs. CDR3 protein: CSARKSLPTYEQYF. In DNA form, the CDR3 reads TGCAGTGCTAGAAAGAGCCTTCCCACCTACGAGCAGTACTTC.